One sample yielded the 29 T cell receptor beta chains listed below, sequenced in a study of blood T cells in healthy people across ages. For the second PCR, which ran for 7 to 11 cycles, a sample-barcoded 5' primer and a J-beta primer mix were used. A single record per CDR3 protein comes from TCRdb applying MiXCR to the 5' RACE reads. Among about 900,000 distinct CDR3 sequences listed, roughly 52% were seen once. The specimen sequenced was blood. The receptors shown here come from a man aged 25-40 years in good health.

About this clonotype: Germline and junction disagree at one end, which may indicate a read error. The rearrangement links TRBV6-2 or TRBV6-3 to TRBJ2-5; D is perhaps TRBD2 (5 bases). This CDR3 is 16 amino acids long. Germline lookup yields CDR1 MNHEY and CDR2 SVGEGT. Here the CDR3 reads CAGSYLASSLQETQYF. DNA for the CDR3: TGTGCCGGCAGTTACTTGGCTAGCTCCCTACAAGAGACCCAGTACTTC.

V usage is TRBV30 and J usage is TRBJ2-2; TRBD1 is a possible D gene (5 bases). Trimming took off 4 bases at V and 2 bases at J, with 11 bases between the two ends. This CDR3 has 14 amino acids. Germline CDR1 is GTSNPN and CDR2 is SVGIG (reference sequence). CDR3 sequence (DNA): TGTGCCTGGACCTGGGGCCCAAACACCGGGGAGCTGTTTTTT. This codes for CAWTWGPNTGELFF.

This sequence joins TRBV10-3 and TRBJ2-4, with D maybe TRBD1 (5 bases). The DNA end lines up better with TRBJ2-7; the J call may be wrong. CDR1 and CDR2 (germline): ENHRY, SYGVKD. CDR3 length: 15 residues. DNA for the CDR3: TGTGCCATCAGTGGTGTAGGGGCCCATACCTACGAGCAGTACTTC. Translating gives CAISGVGAHTYEQYF.

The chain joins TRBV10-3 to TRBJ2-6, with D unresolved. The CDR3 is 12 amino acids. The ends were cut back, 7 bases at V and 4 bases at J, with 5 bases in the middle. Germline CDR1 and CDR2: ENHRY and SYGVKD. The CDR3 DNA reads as TGTGCCATCACCACAGGGGCCAACGTCCTGACTTTC. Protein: CAITTGANVLTF.

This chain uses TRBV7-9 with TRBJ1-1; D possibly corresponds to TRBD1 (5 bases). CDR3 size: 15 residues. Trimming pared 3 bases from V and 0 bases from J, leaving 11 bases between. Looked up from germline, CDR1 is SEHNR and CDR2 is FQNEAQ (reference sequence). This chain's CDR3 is CASSFMRGLNTEAFF. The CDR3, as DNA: TGTGCCAGCAGCTTCATGCGGGGCCTGAACACTGAAGCTTTCTTT.

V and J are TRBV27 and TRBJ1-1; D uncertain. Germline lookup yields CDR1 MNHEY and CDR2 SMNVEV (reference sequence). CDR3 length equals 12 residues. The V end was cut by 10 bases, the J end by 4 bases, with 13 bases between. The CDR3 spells CATWKGGTEAFF. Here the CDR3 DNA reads TGTGCCACCTGGAAGGGAGGCACTGAAGCTTTCTTT.

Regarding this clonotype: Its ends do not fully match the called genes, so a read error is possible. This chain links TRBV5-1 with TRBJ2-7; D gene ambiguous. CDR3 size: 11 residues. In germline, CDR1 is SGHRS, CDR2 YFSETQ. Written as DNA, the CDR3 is TGCGCCAACAGCTTGAATTCCGAGCAGTACTTC. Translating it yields CANSLNSEQYF.

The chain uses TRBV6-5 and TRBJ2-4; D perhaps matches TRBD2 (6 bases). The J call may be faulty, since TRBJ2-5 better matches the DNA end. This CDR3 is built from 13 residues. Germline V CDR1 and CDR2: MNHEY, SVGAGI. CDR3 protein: CASSYDGGETQYF. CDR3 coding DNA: TGTGCCAGCAGTTACGACGGAGGGGAGACCCAGTACTTC.

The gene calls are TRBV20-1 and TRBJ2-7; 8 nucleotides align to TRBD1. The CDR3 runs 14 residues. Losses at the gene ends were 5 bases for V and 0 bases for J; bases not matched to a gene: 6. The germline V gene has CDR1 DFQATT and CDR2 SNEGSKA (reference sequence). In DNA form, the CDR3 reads TGCAGTGCTCGAAAACAGGGGGTCTCCTACGAGCAGTACTTC. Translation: CSARKQGVSYEQYF.

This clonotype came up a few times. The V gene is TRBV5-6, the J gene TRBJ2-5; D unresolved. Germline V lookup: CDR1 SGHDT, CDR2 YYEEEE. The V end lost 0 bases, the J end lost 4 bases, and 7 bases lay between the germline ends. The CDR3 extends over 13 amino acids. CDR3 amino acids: CASSLVASETQYF. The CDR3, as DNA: TGTGCCAGCAGCTTGGTTGCGTCAGAGACCCAGTACTTC.

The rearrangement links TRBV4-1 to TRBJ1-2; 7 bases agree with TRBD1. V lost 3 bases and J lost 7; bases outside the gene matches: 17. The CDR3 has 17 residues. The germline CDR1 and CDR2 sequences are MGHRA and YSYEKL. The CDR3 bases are TGCGCCAGCAGCCAGCGAGGGCGAGACAGGGTTTTTCGTGGCTACACCTTC. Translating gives CASSQRGRDRVFRGYTF.

The CDR3 nucleotides are TGCAGCGTTGAGAGGGTCTCTGGAAACACCATATATTTT. This codes for CSVERVSGNTIYF. The rearrangement joins TRBV29-1 to TRBJ1-3, with D hard to call. The CDR3 is made up of 13 amino acids. Trimming left V 3 bases short and J 0 bases short, with 6 bases between. The germline CDR1 and CDR2 sequences are SQVTM and ANQGSEA.

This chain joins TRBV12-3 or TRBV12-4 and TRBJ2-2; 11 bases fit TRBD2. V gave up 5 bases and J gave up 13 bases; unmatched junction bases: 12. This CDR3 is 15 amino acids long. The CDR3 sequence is CASSPLTSGAVSLFF. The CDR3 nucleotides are TGTGCCAGCAGTCCATTGACTAGCGGGGCTGTGTCGCTGTTTTTT.

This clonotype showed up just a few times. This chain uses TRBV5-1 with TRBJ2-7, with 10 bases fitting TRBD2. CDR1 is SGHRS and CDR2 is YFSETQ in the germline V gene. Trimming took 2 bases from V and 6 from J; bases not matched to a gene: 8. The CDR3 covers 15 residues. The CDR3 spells CASSFTSGEGSEQYF. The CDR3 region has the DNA TGCGCCAGCAGCTTTACTAGCGGGGAGGGGAGCGAGCAGTACTTC.

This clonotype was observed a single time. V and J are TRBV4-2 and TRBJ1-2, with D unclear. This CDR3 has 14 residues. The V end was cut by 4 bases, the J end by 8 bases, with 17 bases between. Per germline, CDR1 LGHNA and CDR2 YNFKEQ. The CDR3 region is CASSRDSSSWGYTF. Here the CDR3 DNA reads TGTGCCAGCAGCCGAGACTCGAGCTCCTGGGGCTACACCTTC.

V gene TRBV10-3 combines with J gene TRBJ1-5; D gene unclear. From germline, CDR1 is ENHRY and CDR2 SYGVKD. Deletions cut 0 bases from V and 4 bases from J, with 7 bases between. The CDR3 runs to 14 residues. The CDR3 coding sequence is TGTGCCATCAGTGAGTCCAGTGGTAATCAGCCCCAGCATTTT. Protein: CAISESSGNQPQHF.

The CDR3 DNA sequence: TGTGCCAGCAGCTTATCCGCCAGATCCTACGAGCAGTTCTTC. Translated: CASSLSARSYEQFF. The gene calls are TRBV7-2 and TRBJ2-7; D unresolved. The J call may be mistaken, given a closer DNA end match to TRBJ2-1. From germline, CDR1 is SGHTA and CDR2 FQGNSA. The CDR3 is 14 amino acids.

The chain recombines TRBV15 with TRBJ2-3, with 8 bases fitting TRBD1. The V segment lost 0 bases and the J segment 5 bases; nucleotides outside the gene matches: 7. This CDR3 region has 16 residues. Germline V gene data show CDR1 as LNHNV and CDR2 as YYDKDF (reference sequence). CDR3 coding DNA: TGTGCCACCAGCAGAGATAGCCAGGGGGCTGGAGATACGCAGTATTTT. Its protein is CATSRDSQGAGDTQYF.

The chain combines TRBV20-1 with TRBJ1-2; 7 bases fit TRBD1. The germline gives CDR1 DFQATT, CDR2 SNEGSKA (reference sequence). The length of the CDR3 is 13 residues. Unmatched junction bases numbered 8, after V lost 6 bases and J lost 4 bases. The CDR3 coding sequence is TGCAGTGCCGAGACTACAGGGGTCTATGGCTACACCTTC. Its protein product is CSAETTGVYGYTF.

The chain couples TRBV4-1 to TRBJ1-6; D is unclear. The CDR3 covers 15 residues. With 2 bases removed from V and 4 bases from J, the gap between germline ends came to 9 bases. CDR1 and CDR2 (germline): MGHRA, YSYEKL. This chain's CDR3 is CASSQNNAYNSPLHF. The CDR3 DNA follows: TGCGCCAGCAGCCAAAATAATGCTTATAATTCACCCCTCCACTTT.

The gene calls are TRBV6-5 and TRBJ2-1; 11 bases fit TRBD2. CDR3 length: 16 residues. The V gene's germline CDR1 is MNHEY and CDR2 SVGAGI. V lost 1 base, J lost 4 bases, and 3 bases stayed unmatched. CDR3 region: CASSYLAGGKYNEQFF. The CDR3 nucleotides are TGTGCCAGCAGTTACTTAGCGGGGGGGAAATACAATGAGCAGTTCTTC.

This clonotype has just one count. CDR3 in amino acids: CSVGETGATNEKLFF. CDR3 nucleotides: TGCAGCGTTGGGGAGACAGGGGCAACTAATGAAAAACTGTTTTTT. The chain has TRBV29-1 and TRBJ1-4, with 8 nucleotides matching TRBD1. The germline V gene encodes CDR1 SQVTM and CDR2 ANQGSEA. V dropped 4 bases and J dropped 0; count of bases not matched to a gene: 4. This CDR3 comprises 15 residues.

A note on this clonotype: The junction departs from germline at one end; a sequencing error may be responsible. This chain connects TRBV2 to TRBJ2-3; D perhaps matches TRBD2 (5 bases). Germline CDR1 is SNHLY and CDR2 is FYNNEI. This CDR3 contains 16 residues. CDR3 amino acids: CASSNAAKPSTDTQSF. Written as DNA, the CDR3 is TGTGCCAGCAGTAATGCGGCCAAGCCTAGCACAGATACGCAGTCCTTT.

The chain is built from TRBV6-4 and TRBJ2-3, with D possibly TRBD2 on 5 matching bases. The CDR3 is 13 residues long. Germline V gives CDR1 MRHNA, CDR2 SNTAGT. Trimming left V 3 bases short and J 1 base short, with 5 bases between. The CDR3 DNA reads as TGTGCCAGCAGTGAGGAGGGCACAGATACGCAGTATTTT. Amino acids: CASSEEGTDTQYF.

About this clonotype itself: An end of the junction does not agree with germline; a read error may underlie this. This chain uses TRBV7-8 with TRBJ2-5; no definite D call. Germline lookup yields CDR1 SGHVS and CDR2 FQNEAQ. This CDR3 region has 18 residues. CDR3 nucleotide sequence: TGTACCAGCAGCCGTCGATTAATACTAAACGGATACCAAGAGACCCAGTACTTC. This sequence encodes CTSSRRLILNGYQETQYF.

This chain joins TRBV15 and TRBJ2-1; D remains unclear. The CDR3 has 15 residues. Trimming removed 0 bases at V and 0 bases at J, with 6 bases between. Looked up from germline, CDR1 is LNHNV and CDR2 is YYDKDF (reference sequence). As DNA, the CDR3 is TGTGCCACCAGCAGAGAGCCAGACTCCTACAATGAGCAGTTCTTC. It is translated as CATSREPDSYNEQFF.

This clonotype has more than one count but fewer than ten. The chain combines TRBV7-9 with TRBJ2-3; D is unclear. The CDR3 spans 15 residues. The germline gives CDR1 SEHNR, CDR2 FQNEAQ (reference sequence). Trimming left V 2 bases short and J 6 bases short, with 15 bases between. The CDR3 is CASSLTNPTRDTQYF. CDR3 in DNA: TGTGCCAGCAGCTTAACGAACCCAACCAGGGATACGCAGTATTTT.

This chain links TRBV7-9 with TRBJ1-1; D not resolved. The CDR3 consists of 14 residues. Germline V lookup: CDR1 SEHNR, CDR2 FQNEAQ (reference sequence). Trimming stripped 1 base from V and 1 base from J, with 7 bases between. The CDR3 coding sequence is TGTGCCAGCAGCTTAGAGGCAGGGAACACTGAAGCTTTCTTT. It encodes CASSLEAGNTEAFF.

CDR3 in DNA: TGCAGTGCTATTGGAGACAGGGGGCGATATAGCACAGATACGCAGTATTTT. This gives the protein CSAIGDRGRYSTDTQYF. V is TRBV20-1 and J is TRBJ2-3; 10 nucleotides line up with TRBD1. Germline loops: CDR1 DFQATT, CDR2 SNEGSKA (reference sequence). J lost 0 bases, V lost 4 bases, and 10 bases had no gene match. This CDR3 is built from 17 residues.